Following are 19 T cell receptor beta chains from one sample sequenced in a study of blood T cell repertoires in COVID-19. Produced via immunoSEQ multiplex PCR; TCRdb's table is partial and in-frame only. The sample has under 200,000 clones; over 80% are singletons. The sample comprised peripheral blood. The source is a woman aged 80 or over with active or convalescent COVID-19.

This clone has a handful of counts. The rearrangement uses TRBV2 and TRBJ1-1; 9 bases are shared with TRBD1. V was pared by 5 bases and J by 2 bases, with 6 bases of the junction left unmatched. Germline values: CDR1 SNHLY, CDR2 FYNNEI. The CDR3 consists of 15 residues. CDR3 region: CASSSDRGVNTEAFF. The CDR3 nucleotides read TGTGCCAGCAGTTCTGACAGGGGGGTAAACACTGAAGCTTTCTTT.

The chain combines TRBV7-6 with TRBJ2-2; tentatively, D is TRBD1 (5 bases). Germline V CDR1 and CDR2: SGHVS, FNYEAQ. The CDR3 loop spans 15 amino acids. The V end lost 5 bases, the J end lost 1 base, and 11 bases lay between the germline ends. CDR3 in amino acids: CASSAGHMNTGELFF. The DNA of the CDR3 is TGTGCCAGCAGCGCCGGACATATGAACACCGGGGAGCTGTTTTTT.

The chain recombines TRBV6-5 with TRBJ2-1; the D gene is possibly TRBD2 (5 bases). Per the germline V gene, CDR1 is MNHEY and CDR2 is SVGAGI. V was cut by 2 bases and J by 0 bases, with 11 bases left in between. The CDR3 runs to 16 residues. The CDR3 spells CASSYEGPSSYNEQFF. CDR3 nucleotide sequence: TGTGCCAGCAGTTACGAGGGCCCCAGCTCCTACAATGAGCAGTTCTTC.

The chain couples TRBV7-2 to TRBJ2-1; D gene unclear. Germline V gene sequence: CDR1 SGHTA, CDR2 FQGNSA. This CDR3 has 13 amino acids. Trimming removed 1 base at V and 8 bases at J, with 9 bases between. The CDR3, as DNA: TGTGCCAGCAGCTTAGGCTCTGCGGATGAGCAGTTCTTC. Amino acid sequence: CASSLGSADEQFF. Combining the CDR3 with reference TRBV7-2 and TRBJ2-1 gives the whole variable domain GAGVSQSPSNKVTEKGKDVELRCDPISGHTALYWYRQSLGQGLEFLIYFQGNSAPDKSGLPSDRFSAERTGGSVSTLTIQRTQQEDSAVYLCASSLGSADEQFFGPGTRLTVL.

This clone was recorded a few times. This chain joins TRBV6-1 and TRBJ1-5; a weak D match, TRBD1 (6 bases). Trimming took off 4 bases at V and 6 bases at J, with 19 bases between the two ends. Germline V gives CDR1 MNHNS, CDR2 SASEGT. The CDR3 contains 16 residues. CDR3 sequence: CASSASSRGWGQPQHF. In DNA form, the CDR3 reads TGTGCCAGCAGTGCATCCTCCAGGGGATGGGGTCAGCCCCAGCATTTT.

This chain connects TRBV7-2 to TRBJ2-1; 9 nucleotides align to TRBD2. Germline V gene lookup returns CDR1 SGHTA and CDR2 FQGNSA. This CDR3 has 14 amino acids. J lost 9 bases, V lost 1 base, and 4 bases had no gene match. The CDR3 loop reads CASSLVPSGVEQFF. In DNA, the CDR3 is TGTGCCAGCAGCTTAGTCCCTAGCGGGGTTGAGCAGTTCTTC.

The chain joins TRBV7-9 to TRBJ2-2; 8 nucleotides match TRBD1. The V segment lost 5 bases and the J segment 1 base; nucleotides outside the gene matches: 0. Looked up from germline, CDR1 is SEHNR and CDR2 is FQNEAQ (reference sequence). CDR3 length equals 14 residues. CDR3 amino acids: CASSGTGNTGELFF. CDR3 nucleotides: TGTGCCAGCAGCGGGACAGGGAACACCGGGGAGCTGTTTTTT.

The chain couples TRBV28 to TRBJ1-2; 8 bases fit TRBD1. The CDR3 runs 15 residues. Germline CDR1 and CDR2: MDHEN and SYDVKM. The ends lost 4 bases at V and 4 bases at J; junction bases unmatched: 8. Written as DNA, the CDR3 is TGTGCCAGCAGTTCCCGGACAGGGTGGATCTATGGCTACACCTTC. Translating gives CASSSRTGWIYGYTF.

The chain employs TRBV30 and TRBJ2-2, with a weak D call TRBD1 (6 bases). The CDR3 is 13 residues long. Per germline, CDR1 GTSNPN and CDR2 SVGIG (reference sequence). Deletions cut 3 bases from V and 6 bases from J, with 11 bases between. In nucleotides, the CDR3 is TGTGCCTGGAGAGTCAGGGGCCCCGGGGAGCTGTTTTTT. Its protein is CAWRVRGPGELFF.

A word on this clone: This same CDR3 is encoded by further DNA sequences in the sample. The rearrangement links TRBV19 to TRBJ2-2, with TRBD1 identical over 8 bases. Trimming took 5 bases from V and 4 from J; bases not matched to a gene: 3. CDR3 length: 14 amino acids. Germline loops: CDR1 LNHDA, CDR2 SQIVND (reference sequence). The CDR3 DNA follows: TGTGCCAGTAGTCAGGGGGCGACCACCGGGGAGCTGTTTTTT. Translated, it gives CASSQGATTGELFF.

The CDR3 DNA sequence: TGTGCCAGTTGCGAAGGAGGACAGGGGGACCACTATGGCTACACCTTC. Encoded protein: CASCEGGQGDHYGYTF. The V gene is TRBV19, the J gene TRBJ1-2; 10 bases map to TRBD1. CDR3 length equals 16 residues. Germline V CDR1 and CDR2: LNHDA, SQIVND (reference sequence). V lost 8 bases and J lost 3; bases outside the gene matches: 12.

The chain joins TRBV9 to TRBJ2-5, with TRBD2 identical over 12 bases. From germline, CDR1 is SGDLS and CDR2 YYNGEE. V lost 0 bases and J lost 3; bases outside the gene matches: 6. CDR3 size: 17 residues. This CDR3 is CASSVGPLAGGKETQYF. The CDR3 nucleotides read TGTGCCAGCAGCGTAGGACCCCTAGCGGGGGGGAAAGAGACCCAGTACTTC.

This sequence joins TRBV6-6 and TRBJ1-1; TRBD1 aligns across 9 bases. The germline gives CDR1 MNHNY, CDR2 SVGAGI (reference sequence). J gave up 5 bases and V 5 bases, and 6 bases lay outside the gene matches. This CDR3 has 14 amino acids. DNA of the CDR3: TGTGCCAGCAGTAACGCACAGGGGGCAACTGAAGCTTTCTTT. Translation: CASSNAQGATEAFF.

The genes are TRBV5-4 and TRBJ2-7; 10 bases are shared with TRBD1. CDR1 is SGHNT, CDR2 YYREEE, per germline (reference sequence). V lost 4 bases to trimming and J lost 7 bases; unmatched junction nucleotides: 2. The CDR3 length is 12 residues. The CDR3 sequence: CASSPGQGEQYF. The CDR3 DNA follows: TGTGCCAGCAGCCCGGGACAGGGGGAGCAGTACTTC.

This clone was seen more than once but under ten times. V gene TRBV5-5 combines with J gene TRBJ1-4; 8 bases line up with TRBD1. The CDR3 is made up of 17 amino acids. Germline V gene data show CDR1 as SGHKS and CDR2 as YYEKEE (reference sequence). The J segment lost 0 bases and the V segment lost 4 bases, leaving 8 bases of the junction unmatched. CDR3 bases: TGTGCCAGCAGCAGCCGGGACAGGATTGCAACTAATGAAAAACTGTTTTTT. The encoded protein is CASSSRDRIATNEKLFF.

CDR3 DNA sequence: TGTGCCAGCAGTGAAAGCGGGGGGCGGGATGGCTACACCTTC. Amino acid sequence: CASSESGGRDGYTF. The chain links TRBV6-1 to TRBJ1-2; TRBD1 is a possible D gene (6 bases). The CDR3 is 14 residues long. V lost 2 bases, J lost 6 bases, and 13 bases lay in between. CDR1 MNHNS and CDR2 SASEGT come from the germline V gene.

This clone is a singleton in its sample. The V call is TRBV27, the J call TRBJ1-5; a weak D match, TRBD1 (5 bases). Trimming stripped 8 bases from V and 1 base from J, with 18 bases between. The germline V gene encodes CDR1 MNHEY and CDR2 SMNVEV (reference sequence). The CDR3 is made up of 16 amino acids. The CDR3 nucleotides are TGTGCCAGCCTCCATGGTCAGGGTGCCAGCAATCAGCCCCAGCATTTT. Its protein product is CASLHGQGASNQPQHF.

This chain joins TRBV24-1 and TRBJ2-3; 10 bases align to TRBD2. CDR3 length equals 15 residues. CDR1 is KGHDR, CDR2 SFDVKD, per germline. With 6 bases clipped from V and 4 bases from J, the junction kept 6 bases outside the gene matches. Here the CDR3 reads CATSKGTSDSDTQYF. The CDR3 nucleotides are TGTGCCACCAGTAAGGGGACTAGCGACTCAGATACGCAGTATTTT.

On this clone itself: Additional DNA sequences in this sample encode the identical CDR3. The chain has TRBV12-3 or TRBV12-4 and TRBJ2-3; no definite D call. The V end lost 4 bases, the J end lost 3 bases, and 5 bases lay between the germline ends. The CDR3 extends over 12 amino acids. The CDR3 region has the DNA TGTGCCAGCAGTTCCCTTACAGATACGCAGTATTTT. Protein product: CASSSLTDTQYF.